A selection of T cell receptor beta chains follows, all from one sample in a study of identical twins. A single record per CDR3 protein comes from TCRdb applying MiXCR to the 5' RACE reads. Of about 160,000 distinct CDR3 sequences in the sample, around 3.4% were seen once. What was sequenced was memory T cells sorted from blood. These receptors all come from a young man in good health. The CDR3 runs from the conserved cysteine through the conserved F or W. The D gene is left open where the match is weak. Size is stated as once, few, many, or a class for an expanded clone.

clone_size: many
cdr3_length: 15
v_call: TRBV19
d_call: TRBD2
j_call: TRBJ2-5
cdr3_nt: TGTGCCAGTAGTCCACTAGCGGGAGGTCGGGAGACCCAGTACTTC
cdr3_aa: CASSPLAGGRETQYF

clone_size: many
cdr3_length: 15
v_call: TRBV25-1
d_call: TRBD2
j_call: TRBJ2-3
cdr3_nt: TGTGCCAGCACCCAAAGCGGGAGCAGCACAGATACGCAGTATTTT
cdr3_aa: CASTQSGSSTDTQYF

clone_size: many
cdr3_length: 16
v_call: TRBV9
d_call: NA
j_call: TRBJ2-3
cdr3_nt: TGTGCCAGCACCGAGGGGGGGAGAGTGGGCACAGATACGCAGTATTTT
cdr3_aa: CASTEGGRVGTDTQYF

clone_size: many
cdr3_length: 17
v_call: TRBV5-1
d_call: TRBD2
j_call: TRBJ2-3
cdr3_nt: TGCGCCAGCAGCCCCAGAAGGGGACTAGCGGGAGCAGATACGCAGTATTTT
cdr3_aa: CASSPRRGLAGADTQYF

clone_size: many
cdr3_length: 17
v_call: TRBV5-1
d_call: NA
j_call: TRBJ1-6
cdr3_nt: TGCGCCAGCAGCTTGGATTGGGGCAGACGGGACAATTCACCCCTCCACTTT
cdr3_aa: CASSLDWGRRDNSPLHF

clone_size: many
cdr3_length: 14
v_call: TRBV19
d_call: TRBD2
j_call: TRBJ2-1
cdr3_nt: TGTGCCAGTAGTTGGGGACTAGCGTTAGATGAGCAGTTCTTC
cdr3_aa: CASSWGLALDEQFF

clone_size: many
cdr3_length: 16
v_call: TRBV5-1
d_call: NA
j_call: TRBJ1-1
cdr3_nt: TGCGCCAGCAGCTTCGAAGGGGACACGCCGAACACTGAAGCTTTCTTT
cdr3_aa: CASSFEGDTPNTEAFF

clone_size: many
cdr3_length: 17
v_call: TRBV5-5
d_call: TRBD2
j_call: TRBJ2-1
cdr3_nt: TGTGCCAGCAGCTTGGAGGTCGGAGCGGGGGGTTACAATGAGCAGTTCTTC
cdr3_aa: CASSLEVGAGGYNEQFF

clone_size: many
cdr3_length: 16
v_call: TRBV2
d_call: TRBD2
j_call: TRBJ2-1
cdr3_nt: TGTGCCAGCAGTGAAGGGCTAGCGGGAGGTTACAATGAGCAGTTCTTC
cdr3_aa: CASSEGLAGGYNEQFF

clone_size: many
cdr3_length: 13
v_call: TRBV29-1
d_call: TRBD1
j_call: TRBJ1-5
cdr3_nt: TGCAGCGTCCGACAGGGAGCGGATATGCCCCAGCATTTT
cdr3_aa: CSVRQGADMPQHF

clone_size: many
cdr3_length: 12
v_call: TRBV5-5
d_call: NA
j_call: TRBJ1-1
cdr3_nt: TGTGCCAGCAGCTTGTACAATGCTGAAGCTTTCTTT
cdr3_aa: CASSLYNAEAFF

clone_size: many
cdr3_length: 17
v_call: TRBV12-3/TRBV12-4
d_call: TRBD2
j_call: TRBJ2-5
cdr3_nt: TGTGCCAGCAGTTTAGGAACTAGCGGGAGGATCCAAGAGACCCAGTACTTC
cdr3_aa: CASSLGTSGRIQETQYF

clone_size: many
cdr3_length: 14
v_call: TRBV27
d_call: NA
j_call: TRBJ2-1
cdr3_nt: TGTGCCAGCAGGCGGAAAGGGTCCTACAATGAGCAGTTCTTC
cdr3_aa: CASRRKGSYNEQFF

clone_size: many
cdr3_length: 15
v_call: TRBV6-2/TRBV6-3
d_call: TRBD2
j_call: TRBJ2-2
cdr3_nt: TGTGCCAGCAGTCTAGCGGGAGATAGCACCGGGGAGCTGTTTTTT
cdr3_aa: CASSLAGDSTGELFF

clone_size: many
cdr3_length: 16
v_call: TRBV24-1
d_call: TRBD2
j_call: TRBJ2-3
cdr3_nt: TGTGCCACCAGTGATTTAAGCGGGAGGTCAACAGATACGCAGTATTTT
cdr3_aa: CATSDLSGRSTDTQYF

clone_size: many
cdr3_length: 10
v_call: TRBV11-3
d_call: NA
j_call: TRBJ2-1
cdr3_nt: TGTGCACTACGCACCAATGAGCAGTTCTTC
cdr3_aa: CALRTNEQFF

clone_size: many
cdr3_length: 15
v_call: TRBV30
d_call: TRBD1
j_call: TRBJ2-2
cdr3_nt: TGTGCCTGGAGACCTGGGACAGGGAGGACCGGGGAGCTGTTTTTT
cdr3_aa: CAWRPGTGRTGELFF